What follows are 6 T cell receptor beta chains derived from one specimen sequenced in a study of blood T cell repertoires in COVID-19. Data came from immunoSEQ multiplex PCR; TCRdb stores just in-frame clones and leaves some out. Here the sample spans hundreds of thousands of clones, 89% being singletons. Sequenced material: peripheral blood. These receptors all come from a woman aged 25 to 39 with COVID-19, enrolled during active disease.

The chain uses TRBV6-1 and TRBJ2-3, with TRBD2 matching 13 bases. Germline-derived CDR1 and CDR2 are MNHNS and SASEGT. The length of the CDR3 is 17 residues. Trimming removed 3 bases from V and 6 bases from J; junction bases left unmatched: 9. CDR3 sequence (DNA): TGTGCCAGCAGTGACCCTATACTAGCGGGGGGGCTTGATACGCAGTATTTT. Its translation: CASSDPILAGGLDTQYF.

CDR3 loop: CASIPAGGTDTQYF. In DNA, the CDR3 is TGTGCCAGCATACCAGCGGGGGGGACAGATACGCAGTATTTT. The V gene is TRBV2, the J gene TRBJ2-3; 10 bases agree with TRBD2. The V segment lost 7 bases and the J segment 3 bases; nucleotides outside the gene matches: 4. The CDR3 has 14 amino acids. CDR1 is SNHLY and CDR2 is FYNNEI in the germline V gene. The full variable domain, rest sourced from reference TRBV2 and TRBJ2-3, is EPEVTQTPSHQVTQMGQEVILRCVPISNHLYFYWYRQILGQKVEFLVSFYNNEISEKSEIFDDQFSVERPDGSNFTLKIRSTKLEDSAMYFCASIPAGGTDTQYFGPGTRLTVL.

This chain links TRBV19 with TRBJ1-1; weak D call: TRBD1 (5 bases). The CDR3 spans 14 residues. CDR1 and CDR2 from the germline V gene are LNHDA and SQIVND (reference sequence). The ends were cut back, 3 bases at V and 6 bases at J, with 14 bases in the middle. The CDR3 DNA sequence: TGTGCCAGTAGTATTGGCCGGCTGGGGCCTGAAGCTTTCTTT. As protein: CASSIGRLGPEAFF.

This clone was recorded only once. The chain combines TRBV3-1 (or the pseudogene TRBV3-2) with TRBJ2-1; D ambiguous. The CDR3 is 15 residues long. Germline lookup yields CDR1 LGHDT and CDR2 YNNKEL (reference sequence). V lost 2 bases and J 7 bases, leaving 15 bases between the germline ends. CDR3 sequence: CASSQSIWRGNEQFF. DNA of the CDR3: TGTGCCAGCAGCCAATCAATATGGCGAGGAAATGAGCAGTTCTTC.

The chain links TRBV5-6 to TRBJ2-3, with 7 bases aligning to TRBD1. The ends lost 7 bases at V and 6 bases at J; junction bases unmatched: 5. Germline assignment: CDR1 SGHDT and CDR2 YYEEEE. CDR3 size: 12 residues. CDR3 in DNA: TGTGCCAGCGGACAGGCGTGGGATACGCAGTATTTT. Residues: CASGQAWDTQYF. Supplemented by reference TRBV5-6 and TRBJ2-3, the full variable domain reads DAGVTQSPTHLIKTRGQQVTLRCSPKSGHDTVSWYQQALGQGPQFIFQYYEEEERQRGNFPDRFSGHQFPNYSSELNVNALLLGDSALYLCASGQAWDTQYFGPGTRLTVL.

This clone turned up a few times. The chain has TRBV5-1 and TRBJ1-2; D ambiguous. Trimming left V 0 bases short and J 8 bases short, with 14 bases between. CDR1 SGHRS and CDR2 YFSETQ come from the germline V gene. The CDR3 runs to 14 residues. The chain's CDR3 is CASSLDLFSMGYTF. The CDR3, as DNA: TGCGCCAGCAGCTTGGATCTGTTTTCTATGGGCTACACCTTC.